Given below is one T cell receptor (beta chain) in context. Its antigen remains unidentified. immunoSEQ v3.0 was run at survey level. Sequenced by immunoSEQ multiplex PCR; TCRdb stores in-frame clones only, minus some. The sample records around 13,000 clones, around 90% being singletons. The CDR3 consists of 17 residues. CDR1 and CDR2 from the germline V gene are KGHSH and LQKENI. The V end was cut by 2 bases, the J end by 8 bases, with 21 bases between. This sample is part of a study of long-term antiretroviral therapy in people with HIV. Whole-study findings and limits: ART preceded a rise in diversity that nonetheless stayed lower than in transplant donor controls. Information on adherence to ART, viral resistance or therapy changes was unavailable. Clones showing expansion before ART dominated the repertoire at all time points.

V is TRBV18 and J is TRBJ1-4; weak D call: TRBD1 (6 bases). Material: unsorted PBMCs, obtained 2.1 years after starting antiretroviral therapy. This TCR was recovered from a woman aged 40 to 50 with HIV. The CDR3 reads CASSPVLLASQGEKLFF. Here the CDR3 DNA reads TGTGCCAGCTCACCAGTTCTACTAGCCTCTCAGGGGGAAAAACTGTTTTTT.